This T cell receptor beta chain was obtained from a study of post-analysis software for immune sequencing data. Study details: Recorded disease courses covered relapsing-remitting, secondary progressive and progressive-relapsing multiple sclerosis. Some patients had no subtype annotation. Whole-study findings and limits: Relative to controls, patients had 5 or 6 TRBV segments at higher frequency, with TRBV5-6, TRBV5-1 and TRBV20-1 among these. Among multiple sclerosis patients, normalized Chao1 diversity was significantly below that of controls. Strong co-clustering by F measure was seen for same-batch samples.

This clonotype has more than one count but fewer than ten. Antigen: not known. Researchers reported that TCR beta cDNA libraries carried unique molecular identifiers. T cells numbering about 0.9 to 11 million yielded cDNA molecules that totaled around 500,000. TCRdb itself ran the PCR reads through MiXCR, one entry per CDR3 protein. The top ten hold under 7% of the sample, which has more than 500,000 distinct CDR3 sequences, 34% seen once. The V and J ends lost 3 bases and 2 bases, in that order; junction bases with no gene match: 4. Germline V gives CDR1 KGHSH, CDR2 LQKENI. CDR3 length equals 16 residues.

The receptor's source is a girl between 2 and 17 years old with multiple sclerosis. The chain joins TRBV18 to TRBJ2-2; 9 nucleotides line up with TRBD2. What was sequenced was blood. CDR3: CASSPLTSGNTGELFF. CDR3 in DNA: TGTGCCAGCTCACCGTTGACTAGCGGTAACACCGGGGAGCTGTTTTTT. The full variable domain, its missing parts supplied by reference TRBV18 and TRBJ2-2, is NAGVMQNPRHLVRRRGQEARLRCSPMKGHSHVYWYRQLPEEGLKFMVYLQKENIIDESGMPKERFSAEFPKEGPSILRIQQVVRGDSAAYFCASSPLTSGNTGELFFGEGSRLTVL.